This T cell receptor beta chain was found in a study of response to subunit inactivated influenza vaccine (dated by TCRdb to 2017 to 2018). Regarding the research as a whole: The study used deep quantitative T cell receptor repertoire profiling to track responses to a trivalent subunit inactivated influenza vaccine. Results the study describes overall, beyond this receptor: According to the authors, only a limited number of new T cells may be recruited by each seasonal influenza vaccination.

On this clonotype: The target of this receptor is not known. No much larger clonotype is one base removed from it; base qualities were not supplied.

The time point label, as the study defines it: around 42 days after influenza vaccine administration. V trim: 0 bases; J trim: 0 bases; unmatched bases: 8. The CDR3 runs 19 amino acids, cysteine and phenylalanine included. Only CDR3 DNA is held: 57 bases, read in frame from base 1. CDR1 and CDR2 are read off the germline V gene as LGHNA and YSLEER. Libraries came from RT-PCR. The instrument given in TCRdb is Illumina HiSeq 2500. TCRdb passed the public sequencing reads through fastp at Q25 and MiXCR, retaining productive beta sequences. All rows with the same CDR3 protein become a single entry with the most common DNA and genes. This sample has fewer than 700,000 distinct CDR3 sequences in its table, and under 15% of those were observed once. About an eighth of the sample is held by the ten biggest clonotypes.

This receptor chain uses TRBV4-3 and TRBJ2-3; 11 of the junction bases match TRBD2. Here the sequenced sample was PBMCs from blood, taken about 40 days after vaccination. The TCR originated in a man aged 50 to 59 who received an inactivated influenza vaccine. Donor details come from another sample of the same person, matched by shared clones. CDR3 region: CASSQDNLAGGFSTDTQYF. The nucleotide sequence is TGCGCCAGCAGCCAAGATAATCTAGCGGGGGGCTTTAGCACAGATACGCAGTATTTT.